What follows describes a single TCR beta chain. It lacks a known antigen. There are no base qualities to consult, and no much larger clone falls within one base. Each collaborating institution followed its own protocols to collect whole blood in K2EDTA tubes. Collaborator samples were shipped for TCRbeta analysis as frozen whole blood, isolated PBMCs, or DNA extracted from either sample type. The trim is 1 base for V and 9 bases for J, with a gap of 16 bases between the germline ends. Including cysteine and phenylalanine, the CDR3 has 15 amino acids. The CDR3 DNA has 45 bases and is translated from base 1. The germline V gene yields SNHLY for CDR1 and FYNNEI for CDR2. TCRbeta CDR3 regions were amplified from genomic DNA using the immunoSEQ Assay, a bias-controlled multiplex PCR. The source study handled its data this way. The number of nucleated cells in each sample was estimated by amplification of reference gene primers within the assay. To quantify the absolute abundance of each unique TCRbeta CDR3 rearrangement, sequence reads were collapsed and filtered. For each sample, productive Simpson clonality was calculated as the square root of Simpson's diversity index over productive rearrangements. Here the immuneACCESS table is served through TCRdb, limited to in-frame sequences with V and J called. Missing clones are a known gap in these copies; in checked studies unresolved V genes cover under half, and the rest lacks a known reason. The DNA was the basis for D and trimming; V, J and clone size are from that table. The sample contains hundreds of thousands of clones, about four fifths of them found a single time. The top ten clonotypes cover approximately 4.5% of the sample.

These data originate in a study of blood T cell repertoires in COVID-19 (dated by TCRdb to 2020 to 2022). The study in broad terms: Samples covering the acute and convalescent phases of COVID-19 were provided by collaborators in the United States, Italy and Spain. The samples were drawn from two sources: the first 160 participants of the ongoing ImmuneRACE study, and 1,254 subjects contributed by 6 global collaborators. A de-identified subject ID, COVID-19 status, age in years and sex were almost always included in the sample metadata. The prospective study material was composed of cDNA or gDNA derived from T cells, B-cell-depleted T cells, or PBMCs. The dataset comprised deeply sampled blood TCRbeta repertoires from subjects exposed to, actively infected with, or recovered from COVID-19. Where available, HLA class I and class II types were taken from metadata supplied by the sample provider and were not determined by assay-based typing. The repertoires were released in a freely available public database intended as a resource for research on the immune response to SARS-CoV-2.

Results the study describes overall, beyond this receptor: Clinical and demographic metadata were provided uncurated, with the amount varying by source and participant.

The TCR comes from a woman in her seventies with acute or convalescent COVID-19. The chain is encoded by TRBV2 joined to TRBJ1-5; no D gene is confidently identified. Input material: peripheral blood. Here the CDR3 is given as CASSEGWSPARPQHF. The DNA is TGTGCCAGCAGTGAAGGATGGTCCCCCGCGAGGCCCCAGCATTTT. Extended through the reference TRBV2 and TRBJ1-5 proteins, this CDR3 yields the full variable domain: EPEVTQTPSHQVTQMGQEVILRCVPISNHLYFYWYRQILGQKVEFLVSFYNNEISEKSEIFDDQFSVERPDGSNFTLKIRSTKLEDSAMYFCASSEGWSPARPQHFGDGTRLSIL.